The subject of this entry is one TCR beta chain. This record comes from a study of blood T cell repertoires in COVID-19. Study information: There were acute and convalescent COVID-19 samples, and they came from the United States, Italy and Spain. Sample material is recorded as cDNA or gDNA derived from T cells, B-cell-depleted T cells, or PBMCs.

As originally analysed: Amplification of reference gene primers provided the estimated nucleated cell counts. Produced via immunoSEQ multiplex PCR; TCRdb's table is partial and in-frame only. The D gene and trimming were derived from the DNA, and the V and J assignments and clone size from that table. Seen here are some 47,000 clones, approximately 85% observed once, and the top ten hold 2% to 2.5%. Germline V gene lookup returns CDR1 MNHEY and CDR2 SVGAGI. This CDR3 has 15 amino acids. V trimming: 7 bases; J trimming: 3 bases; junction bases outside the gene matches: 9. V usage is TRBV6-5 and J usage is TRBJ2-7; 10 nucleotides line up with TRBD2. The source of this sequence is an older woman with acute or convalescent COVID-19. The sequenced sample was peripheral blood. For the CDR3, the DNA is TGTGCCAGCACCCCCGGGAGCGGGGGGGACTACGAGCAGTACTTC. Translating it yields CASTPGSGGDYEQYF.